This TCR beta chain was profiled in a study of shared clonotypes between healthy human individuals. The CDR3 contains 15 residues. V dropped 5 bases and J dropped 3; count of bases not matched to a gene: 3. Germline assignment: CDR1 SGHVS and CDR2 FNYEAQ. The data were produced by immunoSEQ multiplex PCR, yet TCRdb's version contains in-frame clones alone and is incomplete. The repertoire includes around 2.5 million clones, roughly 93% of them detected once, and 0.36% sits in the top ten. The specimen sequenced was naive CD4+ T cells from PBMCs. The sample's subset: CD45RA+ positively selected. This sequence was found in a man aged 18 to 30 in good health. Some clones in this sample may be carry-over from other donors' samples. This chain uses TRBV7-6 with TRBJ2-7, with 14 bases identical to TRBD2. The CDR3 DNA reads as TGTGCCAGCAGCGTGGGGACTAGCGGGAGCTACGAGCAGTACTTC. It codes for CASSVGTSGSYEQYF.